Presented here are 17 T cell receptor beta chains from one specimen sequenced in a study of regulatory T cells in long-lasting Graves disease. Libraries of TCR beta came from iRepertoire HTBI primers plus Arm-PCR of CDR3 regions. TCRdb ran MiXCR on the multiplex PCR reads and lists one entry per CDR3 protein. This repertoire shows 200,000 to 250,000 distinct CDR3 sequences, 20% to 25% found once; its top ten account for around 14%. Time point of the sample: newly diagnosed GD, antithyroid drugs for less than 3 months. Extracted PBMC RNA gave rise to the TCR library. The sample was peripheral blood mononuclear cells (PBMCs), taken at new diagnosis, from a patient treated with antithyroid drugs. These receptors all come from a female donor with Graves disease.

This clonotype was recorded at least ten times. The chain employs TRBV7-2 and TRBJ1-2; D is perhaps TRBD1 (6 bases). With 1 base removed from V and 2 bases from J, the gap between germline ends came to 17 bases. This CDR3 has 17 amino acids. Germline V gene lookup returns CDR1 SGHTA and CDR2 FQGNSA. The chain's CDR3 is CASSLVAFRGGNYGYTF. In DNA form, the CDR3 reads TGTGCCAGCAGCTTAGTAGCTTTCAGGGGAGGAAACTATGGCTACACCTTC.

This clonotype was observed a handful of times. The J gene is TRBJ1-4, the V gene TRBV4-2; no clear D. The germline V gene has CDR1 LGHNA and CDR2 YNFKEQ. The CDR3 runs 14 residues. V dropped 2 bases and J dropped 4 bases, with 8 bases sitting between them. DNA of the CDR3: TGTGCCAGCAGCCAACCCGGGAATAATGAAAAACTGTTTTTT. Translated, it gives CASSQPGNNEKLFF.

This clonotype was seen repeatedly, ten times or more. V gene TRBV29-1 combines with J gene TRBJ2-3; 9 bases map to TRBD1. Germline V gene lookup returns CDR1 SQVTM and CDR2 ANQGSEA. With V trimmed by 4 bases and J by 2 bases, 7 bases remained unmatched. This CDR3 comprises 15 residues. CDR3 in amino acids: CSVGGGQGDTDTQYF. CDR3 sequence (DNA): TGCAGCGTTGGAGGGGGACAGGGAGACACAGATACGCAGTATTTT.

This clonotype has a count of ten or more. The chain has TRBV6-1 and TRBJ2-7; 10 bases map to TRBD1. Losses at the gene ends were 8 bases for V and 5 bases for J; bases not matched to a gene: 3. In germline, CDR1 is MNHNS, CDR2 SASEGT. The CDR3 runs to 12 residues. The CDR3, as DNA: TGTGCCAGCGTGACAGGGGGCGACGAGCAGTACTTC. Translated: CASVTGGDEQYF.

This clonotype was counted at least ten times. The CDR3 region is CSAETSGFSYNEQFF. In DNA, the CDR3 is TGCAGTGCTGAGACTAGCGGCTTCTCCTACAATGAGCAGTTCTTC. This chain links TRBV20-1 with TRBJ2-1, with TRBD2 matching 9 bases. CDR3 size: 15 residues. V trimming: 5 bases; J trimming: 0 bases; junction bases outside the gene matches: 5. CDR1 is DFQATT, CDR2 SNEGSKA, per germline (reference sequence).

This clonotype was seen repeatedly, ten times or more. The rearrangement links TRBV20-1 to TRBJ1-1; D call uncertain. The germline V gene encodes CDR1 DFQATT and CDR2 SNEGSKA (reference sequence). Trimming shortened V by 4 bases and J by 7 bases, and 19 bases separated the two germline ends. The length of the CDR3 is 14 residues. The CDR3 reads CSAMRGNTGIEAFF. The DNA for the CDR3 is TGCAGTGCTATGCGTGGTAACACGGGGATTGAAGCTTTCTTT.

The chain joins TRBV9 to TRBJ2-3; D is unclear. Germline lookup yields CDR1 SGDLS and CDR2 YYNGEE. V was clipped by 0 bases and J by 10 bases, with 9 bases between them. This CDR3 spans 12 amino acids. This CDR3 reads CASSVDRGSQYF. CDR3 nucleotide sequence: TGTGCCAGCAGCGTAGATAGAGGATCGCAGTATTTT.

This clonotype was picked up many times. The chain has TRBV30 and TRBJ2-7; D not certain. CDR3 length: 13 residues. V was clipped by 3 bases and J by 6 bases, with 15 bases between them. Germline CDR1 reads GTSNPN; CDR2 reads SVGIG (reference sequence). CDR3 coding DNA: TGTGCCTGGAGCAGACTCCAAGGTCTCGAGCAGTACTTC. Amino acid sequence: CAWSRLQGLEQYF.

A few counts support this clonotype. A single base separates this from a much larger clone, so it may be a read error. V is TRBV7-2 and J is TRBJ2-5; 9 bases fit TRBD2. Judging by the DNA end, TRBJ2-1 fits better; the J call may be wrong. Germline CDR1 and CDR2: SGHTA and FQGNSA. The CDR3 runs 16 residues. The CDR3 here is CASSLASQRGAFGQFF. The CDR3 coding sequence is TGTGCCAGCAGCTTAGCGTCCCAGCGGGGGGCGTTTGGGCAGTTCTTC.

Many counts were recorded for this clonotype. V is TRBV5-5 and J is TRBJ2-5; the D is unclear. Looked up from germline, CDR1 is SGHKS and CDR2 is YYEKEE (reference sequence). There are 14 residues in the CDR3. The V gene lost 1 base and the J gene lost 4 bases, with 11 bases spanning the gap. CDR3 sequence: CASSLTRATETQYF. In DNA, the CDR3 is TGTGCCAGCAGCTTGACCCGGGCCACAGAGACCCAGTACTTC. Full variable domain (remainder filled in from reference TRBV5-5 and TRBJ2-5): DAGVTQSPTHLIKTRGQQVTLRCSPISGHKSVSWYQQVLGQGPQFIFQYYEKEERGRGNFPDRFSARQFPNYSSELNVNALLLGDSALYLCASSLTRATETQYFGPGTRLLVL.

This clonotype was picked up a small number of times. The gene calls are TRBV10-3 and TRBJ1-5; D gene ambiguous. This CDR3 has 13 amino acids. From germline, CDR1 is ENHRY and CDR2 SYGVKD. The V end was cut by 0 bases, the J end by 11 bases, with 11 bases between. This CDR3 is CAISESSGVAQHF. The DNA of the CDR3 is TGTGCCATCAGTGAGTCTAGTGGAGTGGCCCAGCATTTT.

The sample holds many counts of this clonotype. The genes are TRBV9 and TRBJ1-3, with 10 positions matching TRBD1. CDR1 is SGDLS and CDR2 is YYNGEE in the germline V gene. This CDR3 spans 13 amino acids. The ends lost 4 bases at V and 9 bases at J; junction bases unmatched: 4. CDR3 sequence (DNA): TGTGCCAGCAGCCTGACAGGGGGCGGCACCATATATTTT. This encodes CASSLTGGGTIYF.

This clonotype was counted ten times or more. V gene TRBV29-1 combines with J gene TRBJ2-1; 9 nucleotides match TRBD1. This CDR3 contains 15 residues. CDR1 and CDR2 (germline): SQVTM, ANQGSEA. V gave up 7 bases and J gave up 12 bases; unmatched junction bases: 19. Written as DNA, the CDR3 is TGCAGCGAACACTCCGGGACAGGGTTATCAATGAGGCAGTTCTTC. This encodes CSEHSGTGLSMRQFF.

This clonotype has ten or more counts. V is TRBV2 and J is TRBJ1-2; D ambiguous. The germline CDR1 and CDR2 sequences are SNHLY and FYNNEI. This CDR3 comprises 10 residues. V was shortened by 6 bases and J by 5 bases, with 4 bases between the two germline ends. Here the CDR3 reads CASRLYGYTF. The CDR3 DNA follows: TGTGCCAGCAGGCTTTATGGCTACACCTTC.

This clonotype was observed at least ten times. This sequence joins TRBV6-5 and TRBJ1-5; 7 nucleotides agree with TRBD1. The CDR3 consists of 16 residues. The J segment lost 2 bases and the V segment lost 4 bases, leaving 8 bases of the junction unmatched. Germline CDR1 is MNHEY and CDR2 is SVGAGI. CDR3 residues: CASSSRQGGGNQPQHF. CDR3 coding DNA: TGTGCCAGCAGTTCCCGACAGGGTGGTGGCAATCAGCCCCAGCATTTT.

The sample holds many counts of this clonotype. The gene calls are TRBV20-1 and TRBJ2-1; 11 bases fit TRBD2. V shed 4 bases and J 2 bases; nucleotides not matched to a gene: 4. Germline V gives CDR1 DFQATT, CDR2 SNEGSKA (reference sequence). The CDR3 covers 15 residues. The CDR3 loop is CSANKGLAAYNEQFF. The CDR3 DNA sequence: TGCAGTGCTAATAAGGGACTAGCGGCCTACAATGAGCAGTTCTTC.

This clonotype was observed many times. The J gene is TRBJ2-5, the V gene TRBV12-3 or TRBV12-4; D might be TRBD2 (6 bases). The germline V and J ends were trimmed by 8 bases and 4 bases, with 17 bases remaining between them. The CDR3 loop spans 14 amino acids. Here the CDR3 reads CASGTSPVPETQYF. The CDR3 nucleotides are TGTGCCAGCGGGACTTCACCTGTCCCAGAGACCCAGTACTTC.